The 16 T cell receptor beta chains below were found in one sample sequenced in a study of T-cell reconstitution after alpha-beta-depleted transplantation in children. This sample's TCRbeta library carried unique molecular identifier barcodes. TCRdb itself ran the PCR reads through MiXCR, one entry per CDR3 protein. The sample includes 800,000 to 1,000,000 distinct CDR3 sequences, around 30% of them seen just once. Sequenced material: PBMCs, mostly from graft donor cells, taken 360 days after TCRalphabeta/CD19-depleted stem cell transplant. The receptors originated from a boy under three years old who had a stem cell transplant for SCID, so the T cells may come from the graft donor.

This sequence joins TRBV4-3 and TRBJ2-2, with D unresolved. Trimming stripped 0 bases from V and 3 bases from J, with 14 bases between. In germline, CDR1 is LGHNA, CDR2 YSLEER. This CDR3 comprises 17 residues. In DNA, the CDR3 is TGCGCCAGCAGCCAAGAGACCTGGGTTAGGTACACCGGGGAGCTGTTTTTT. It yields the protein CASSQETWVRYTGELFF.

This clonotype was seen only a few times. The chain recombines TRBV20-1 with TRBJ2-7; D is undetermined. Germline CDR1 reads DFQATT; CDR2 reads SNEGSKA (reference sequence). With 1 base removed from V and 3 bases from J, the gap between germline ends came to 7 bases. The CDR3 spans 12 residues. The CDR3 sequence: CSARVLGYEQYF. The CDR3 coding sequence is TGCAGTGCTAGAGTCTTGGGCTACGAGCAGTACTTC.

This clonotype turned up a few times. The chain links TRBV25-1 to TRBJ1-2; D is unclear. Germline V gene data show CDR1 as MGHDK and CDR2 as SYGVNS. The CDR3 is 11 residues long. V was pared by 11 bases and J by 2 bases, with 9 bases between. As DNA, the CDR3 is TGTGCCGCCCAGCGAAACTATGGCTACACCTTC. Translated, it gives CAAQRNYGYTF.

This clonotype was counted between two and nine times. The chain carries TRBV9 and TRBJ2-5, with D maybe TRBD1 (6 bases). Germline V gives CDR1 SGDLS, CDR2 YYNGEE. Trimming removed 0 bases from V and 5 bases from J, with 11 bases in between. The CDR3 covers 14 residues. CDR3 in DNA: TGTGCCAGCAGCGTAGAGGGGGACCTGGAGACCCAGTACTTC. Protein: CASSVEGDLETQYF. Filled out from reference TRBV9 and TRBJ2-5, the complete variable domain reads DSGVTQTPKHLITATGQRVTLRCSPRSGDLSVYWYQQSLDQGLQFLIQYYNGEERAKGNILERFSAQQFPDLHSELNLSSLELGDSALYFCASSVEGDLETQYFGPGTRLLVL.

The chain links TRBV20-1 to TRBJ2-3; the match to TRBD1 covers 7 bases. Trimming cost V 5 bases and J 3 bases; bases outside gene matches: 5. This CDR3 is 13 amino acids long. Germline loops: CDR1 DFQATT, CDR2 SNEGSKA (reference sequence). CDR3 region: CSAPTGRTDTQYF. Written as DNA, the CDR3 is TGCAGTGCTCCGACAGGGCGGACAGATACGCAGTATTTT.

This clonotype was counted a few times. This chain links TRBV10-3 with TRBJ1-1, with unresolved D. Germline V CDR1 and CDR2: ENHRY, SYGVKD. This CDR3 region has 11 residues. Trimming pared 3 bases from V and 11 bases from J, leaving 10 bases between. CDR3 DNA sequence: TGTGCCATCAGTGACGAGGTCTCCGCTTTCTTT. This translates into CAISDEVSAFF.

In this sample, this clonotype turned up a few times. The J gene is TRBJ1-1, the V gene TRBV2; a possible D gene is TRBD1 (5 bases). CDR1 is SNHLY, CDR2 FYNNEI, per germline. The CDR3 is 15 amino acids. V was pared by 8 bases and J by 3 bases, with 19 bases between. The CDR3: CASLLEGAGDTEAFF. The CDR3 region has the DNA TGTGCCAGCCTTCTGGAAGGGGCTGGGGACACTGAAGCTTTCTTT.

This clonotype appeared once. The chain links TRBV4-1 to TRBJ1-4; no clear D. The CDR3 covers 14 residues. Germline V gene data show CDR1 as MGHRA and CDR2 as YSYEKL. V was cut by 5 bases and J by 8 bases, with 15 bases left in between. CDR3 in DNA: TGCGCCAGCAGCGGGGAGAACTCCGAAGAAAAACTGTTTTTT. This encodes CASSGENSEEKLFF.

This sequence joins TRBV6-1 and TRBJ1-2, with 8 nucleotides matching TRBD1. Germline V gives CDR1 MNHNS, CDR2 SASEGT. The J segment lost 4 bases and the V segment lost 5 bases, leaving 9 bases of the junction unmatched. This CDR3 spans 15 amino acids. The CDR3 region is CASSPRTGPSYGYTF. In DNA form, the CDR3 reads TGTGCCAGCAGTCCCAGGACAGGGCCTAGCTATGGCTACACCTTC.

The chain joins TRBV12-3 or TRBV12-4 to TRBJ2-1, with a possible D match to TRBD1 (6 bases). The CDR3 runs to 15 residues. Trimming cost V 7 bases and J 3 bases, with 16 bases left between them. The CDR3 reads CASNPTGKIYNEQFF. The CDR3 DNA follows: TGTGCCAGCAACCCGACAGGAAAAATCTACAATGAGCAGTTCTTC.

The rearrangement joins TRBV12-3 or TRBV12-4 to TRBJ1-1, with 9 bases identical to TRBD1. With 5 bases clipped from V and 4 bases from J, the junction kept 11 bases outside the gene matches. There are 16 residues in the CDR3. Written as DNA, the CDR3 is TGTGCCAGCAGTCTCCGGGACAGGGAAGATGGCACTGAAGCTTTCTTT. It codes for CASSLRDREDGTEAFF.

This clonotype was seen only a few times. The J gene is TRBJ2-1, the V gene TRBV11-2, with D perhaps TRBD1 (8 bases). V lost 5 bases, J lost 3 bases, and 17 bases lay in between. The CDR3 runs to 16 residues. Germline-derived CDR1 and CDR2 are SGHAT and FQNNGV. In DNA form, the CDR3 reads TGTGCCAGCAGCCCCGGACAGGGAGGGGGCTACAATGAGCAGTTCTTC. Translated, it gives CASSPGQGGGYNEQFF.

The chain joins TRBV5-1 to TRBJ2-3; the D call may be TRBD1 or TRBD2 (6 bases each). V lost 3 bases and J lost 3, with 17 bases in between. CDR1 and CDR2 from the germline V gene are SGHRS and YFSETQ. The CDR3 runs to 16 residues. CDR3 sequence reads: CASSYLQGSGTDTQYF. CDR3 DNA: TGCGCCAGCAGCTACTTACAGGGAAGCGGGACAGATACGCAGTATTTT.

This clonotype was counted a few times. This chain links TRBV20-1 with TRBJ1-1; D not certain. Trimming shortened V by 3 bases and J by 9 bases, and 11 bases separated the two germline ends. Germline V gives CDR1 DFQATT, CDR2 SNEGSKA (reference sequence). This CDR3 is built from 11 residues. CDR3 nucleotide sequence: TGCAGTGCTAGTTCCGGGAGCAAAGCTTTCTTT. Its translation: CSASSGSKAFF.

V usage is TRBV5-1 and J usage is TRBJ2-7, with D tentatively TRBD1 (7 bases). Trimming took 0 bases from V and 4 from J, leaving 17 bases between them. Germline V CDR1 and CDR2: SGHRS, YFSETQ. The CDR3 contains 16 residues. The CDR3 DNA reads TGCGCCAGCAGCTTGGCATCGGGGGACAGAGGGTACGAGCAGTACTTC. Amino acids: CASSLASGDRGYEQYF.

This clonotype came up once. The rearrangement joins TRBV29-1 to TRBJ1-1, with TRBD1 as a possible D gene (6 bases). The CDR3 runs 15 residues. Trimming took 4 bases from V and 0 from J, leaving 15 bases between them. The germline V gene has CDR1 SQVTM and CDR2 ANQGSEA. The CDR3 DNA reads as TGCAGCGTTGCCGTGACAGGTGGGGTGAACACTGAAGCTTTCTTT. It translates to CSVAVTGGVNTEAFF.